One sample yielded the 30 T cell receptor beta chains listed below, sequenced in a study of blood T cell repertoires in COVID-19 (dated by TCRdb to between 2020 and 2021). The method was the immunoSEQ multiplex PCR assay. In TCRdb, the immuneACCESS table is reduced to in-frame sequences with V and J assigned. These tables do not hold every clone; where another copy was compared, an unresolved V gene accounts for under half, and the others remain unexplained. The sample yields fewer than 650,000 clones; about 89% were counted once. The ten largest account for 7.5% to 9.5% of the sample. Sequencing used peripheral blood. Every receptor here comes from a woman aged 50 to 60 with COVID-19, enrolled during active disease.

The V gene is TRBV6-4, the J gene TRBJ2-1, with D hard to call. The CDR3 is 15 amino acids. With 0 bases removed from V and 4 bases from J, the gap between germline ends came to 10 bases. Germline assignment: CDR1 MRHNA and CDR2 SNTAGT. CDR3 bases: TGTGCCAGCAGTGACTCATCACAGCCATACAATGAGCAGTTCTTC. This sequence encodes CASSDSSQPYNEQFF.

The chain recombines TRBV10-3 with TRBJ1-1, with D perhaps matching TRBD1 (6 bases). Deletions cut 8 bases from V and 1 base from J, with 11 bases between. The CDR3 has 13 residues. Germline V gives CDR1 ENHRY, CDR2 SYGVKD. The CDR3 DNA is TGTGCCATCTCCTTGGGGGCGAACACTGAAGCTTTCTTT. Translating it yields CAISLGANTEAFF.

This clone was recorded only once. The CDR3 DNA is TGTGCCAGCAGCCCGCTGGAGGGCTCACCCCTCCACTTT. As protein: CASSPLEGSPLHF. This chain joins TRBV3-1 (or the pseudogene TRBV3-2) and TRBJ1-6; D is unclear. Germline-derived CDR1 and CDR2 are LGHDT and YNNKEL (reference sequence). The ends were cut back, 4 bases at V and 10 bases at J, with 11 bases in the middle. The CDR3 has 13 amino acids.

The CDR3 protein is CACAGGGNTIYF. The DNA for the CDR3 is TGTGCCTGTGCAGGGGGTGGAAACACCATATATTTT. The V call is TRBV30, the J call TRBJ1-3; 7 bases map to TRBD1. The germline V gene encodes CDR1 GTSNPN and CDR2 SVGIG (reference sequence). CDR3 length: 12 amino acids. The trim removed 6 bases at V and 3 bases at J, leaving 2 bases unmatched.

The genes are TRBV5-1 and TRBJ2-5; D unclear. Looked up from germline, CDR1 is SGHRS and CDR2 is YFSETQ. The V end lost 4 bases, the J end lost 4 bases, and 11 bases lay between the germline ends. This CDR3 has 13 amino acids. The CDR3 protein is CASSPEVTETQYF. The CDR3 nucleotides are TGCGCCAGCAGCCCCGAGGTCACAGAGACCCAGTACTTC.

The chain combines TRBV28 with TRBJ2-1; 8 nucleotides line up with TRBD1. Germline CDR1 is MDHEN and CDR2 is SYDVKM. CDR3 length: 14 residues. V was clipped by 3 bases and J by 7 bases; unmatched bases: 5. CDR3: CASSFQGAGNEQFF. DNA of the CDR3: TGTGCCAGCAGTTTTCAGGGGGCGGGGAATGAGCAGTTCTTC.

The chain combines TRBV19 with TRBJ1-5; tentative D call: TRBD1 (6 bases). The CDR3 totals 14 residues. The V and J ends lost 6 bases and 9 bases respectively, with 18 bases between them. Per the germline V gene, CDR1 is LNHDA and CDR2 is SQIVND (reference sequence). The DNA of the CDR3 is TGTGCCAGTAGCCCCCAGGGGAGTTTGGGGCCCCAGCATTTT. As protein: CASSPQGSLGPQHF.

The CDR3 is CASSLVGGYSYNEQFF. DNA for the CDR3: TGCGCCAGCAGCTTGGTAGGCGGCTATTCCTACAATGAGCAGTTCTTC. This rearrangement joins TRBV5-1 to TRBJ2-1; D remains unclear. The ends were cut back, 0 bases at V and 1 base at J, with 11 bases in the middle. The CDR3 has 16 amino acids. In germline, CDR1 is SGHRS, CDR2 YFSETQ. Drawing the rest from reference TRBV5-1 and TRBJ2-1, the complete variable domain is KAGVTQTPRYLIKTRGQQVTLSCSPISGHRSVSWYQQTPGQGLQFLFEYFSETQRNKGNFPGRFSGRQFSNSRSEMNVSTLELGDSALYLCASSLVGGYSYNEQFFGPGTRLTVL.

The chain employs TRBV19 and TRBJ1-6; 8 bases are a match to TRBD1. The ends lost 7 bases at V and 8 bases at J; junction bases unmatched: 1. CDR1 is LNHDA, CDR2 SQIVND, per germline (reference sequence). The CDR3 is 12 amino acids. As DNA, the CDR3 is TGTGCCAGTAAGACAGGGGATTCACCCCTCCACTTT. This translates into CASKTGDSPLHF.

The gene calls are TRBV30 and TRBJ2-5, with D uncertain. The V gene lost 1 base and the J gene lost 5 bases, with 14 bases spanning the gap. CDR3 length: 14 amino acids. Germline CDR1 is GTSNPN and CDR2 is SVGIG (reference sequence). This chain's CDR3 is CAWSGLSIGETQYF. CDR3 DNA sequence: TGTGCCTGGAGTGGACTGTCCATCGGGGAGACCCAGTACTTC.

J is TRBJ1-2 and V is TRBV27; 7 nucleotides match TRBD1. Trimming took 6 bases from V and 7 from J; bases not matched to a gene: 8. There are 13 residues in the CDR3. The germline V gene encodes CDR1 MNHEY and CDR2 SMNVEV (reference sequence). The chain's CDR3 is CASSRTGDGGYTF. DNA for the CDR3: TGTGCCAGCAGCCGGACAGGTGATGGTGGCTACACCTTC.

On this clone: Different DNA sequences within this sample yield the same CDR3. The chain links TRBV2 to TRBJ2-3, with 10 positions matching TRBD2. Germline trimming cut 2 bases from V and 1 base from J; bases unmatched to any gene: 0. Per the germline V gene, CDR1 is SNHLY and CDR2 is FYNNEI. The CDR3 is 15 residues long. CDR3 nucleotide sequence: TGTGCCAGCAGTGAACTAGCGGGGGGCACAGATACGCAGTATTTT. Amino acids: CASSELAGGTDTQYF.

V usage is TRBV21-1 and J usage is TRBJ1-1; no check of the table's D call, TRBD1, against the DNA was made. TRBV21-1 is a pseudogene segment. CDR3 size: 14 residues. The CDR3 reads CASSKRDRFMEAFF. CDR3 coding DNA: TGTGCCAGCAGCAAAAGGGACAGGTTTATGGAAGCTTTCTTT.

The chain has TRBV19 and TRBJ2-7; 8 positions match TRBD1. This CDR3 region has 15 residues. The germline gives CDR1 LNHDA, CDR2 SQIVND (reference sequence). V was pared by 5 bases and J by 4 bases, with 10 bases of the junction left unmatched. This chain's CDR3 is CASSLGQGAVYEQYF. CDR3 DNA: TGTGCCAGTAGTCTCGGGCAGGGGGCCGTGTACGAGCAGTACTTC.

The chain links TRBV10-2 to TRBJ1-4; D is possibly TRBD1 (6 bases). Germline values: CDR1 WSHSY, CDR2 SAAADI. The CDR3 runs 14 residues. V gave up 3 bases and J gave up 8 bases, with 13 bases separating them. This chain's CDR3 is CASSDRGEGEKLFF. The CDR3 bases are TGCGCCAGCAGTGACAGGGGCGAGGGGGAAAAACTGTTTTTT.

This rearrangement joins TRBV10-1 to TRBJ2-5, with 11 bases fitting TRBD2. The CDR3 length is 16 residues. Germline loops: CDR1 WNHNN, CDR2 SYGVQD (reference sequence). Trimming removed 5 bases from V and 4 bases from J; junction bases left unmatched: 9. The CDR3, as DNA: TGCGCCAGCAGTAATTTAGCGGGGGGGCCCGGAGAGACCCAGTACTTC. As protein: CASSNLAGGPGETQYF.

The chain recombines TRBV6-1 with TRBJ2-7, with TRBD2 identical over 8 bases. Germline CDR1 is MNHNS and CDR2 is SASEGT. The junction had 5 bases not matched to a gene; V was cut back by 1 base and J by 3 bases. CDR3 length: 15 residues. The CDR3 nucleotides read TGTGCCAGCAGTGAAGGGGAGCGGGGGATCTACGAGCAGTACTTC. Protein sequence: CASSEGERGIYEQYF.

This clone was seen only a few times. This chain joins TRBV6-1 and TRBJ1-5, with D uncertain. The CDR3 consists of 13 residues. V lost 1 base and J 7 bases, leaving 8 bases between the germline ends. CDR1 is MNHNS and CDR2 is SASEGT in the germline V gene. The CDR3 reads CASSEVTPQPQHF. CDR3 in DNA: TGTGCCAGCAGTGAAGTCACACCACAGCCCCAGCATTTT.

This chain links TRBV6-5 with TRBJ1-2; 7 bases are shared with TRBD1. Germline loops: CDR1 MNHEY, CDR2 SVGAGI. CDR3 length: 15 amino acids. With 6 bases clipped from V and 4 bases from J, the junction kept 11 bases outside the gene matches. CDR3 DNA: TGTGCCAGCAGGCCCGGACAGGACCCCTTCTATGGCTACACCTTC. Translated: CASRPGQDPFYGYTF.

The CDR3 sequence: CASSATSGGATGELFF. The CDR3 bases are TGTGCCAGCAGCGCTACTAGCGGGGGGGCGACCGGGGAGCTGTTTTTT. The V and J genes are TRBV9 and TRBJ2-2; 13 nucleotides agree with TRBD2. This CDR3 comprises 16 residues. The germline V gene has CDR1 SGDLS and CDR2 YYNGEE. J was trimmed by 5 bases and V by 3 bases; bases with no gene match: 4.

V usage is TRBV6-5 and J usage is TRBJ1-4; TRBD1 aligns across 7 bases. The length of the CDR3 is 14 residues. Germline V gives CDR1 MNHEY, CDR2 SVGAGI. After removal of 6 bases from V and 5 bases from J, the junction contained 6 bases not matched to a gene. The CDR3 spells CASSRGQLNEKLFF. Written as DNA, the CDR3 is TGTGCCAGCAGCCGGGGACAGTTAAATGAAAAACTGTTTTTT.

The chain has TRBV5-4 and TRBJ2-5; TRBD2 matches at 14 bases. Germline V gene sequence: CDR1 SGHNT, CDR2 YYREEE (reference sequence). V gave up 3 bases and J gave up 2 bases; unmatched junction bases: 3. CDR3 length equals 16 residues. The DNA of the CDR3 is TGTGCCAGCAGCTCGAGACTAGCGGGGGGGCAAGAGACCCAGTACTTC. It is translated as CASSSRLAGGQETQYF.

This clone was counted only a few times. V gene TRBV7-9 combines with J gene TRBJ1-2; D not certain. The CDR3 totals 13 residues. V shed 0 bases and J shed 8 bases, with 10 bases lying between them. Germline CDR1 is SEHNR and CDR2 is FQNEAQ (reference sequence). The CDR3 DNA reads TGTGCCAGCAGCTTAGCGTTCGGGGAAGGCTACACCTTC. It is translated as CASSLAFGEGYTF.

V and J are TRBV10-1 and TRBJ2-3, with D hard to call. The germline V gene encodes CDR1 WNHNN and CDR2 SYGVQD (reference sequence). CDR3 size: 15 residues. The V end was cut by 3 bases, the J end by 0 bases, with 10 bases between. Here the CDR3 reads CASSETASSTDTQYF. DNA of the CDR3: TGCGCCAGCAGTGAAACAGCCTCTAGCACAGATACGCAGTATTTT.

The rearrangement uses TRBV2 and TRBJ2-1; possible D gene TRBD1, 5 bases. Looked up from germline, CDR1 is SNHLY and CDR2 is FYNNEI. CDR3 length: 16 residues. V was trimmed by 5 bases and J by 8 bases, leaving 22 bases between them. The CDR3 here is CASSRYSQGMYDEQFF. Here the CDR3 DNA reads TGTGCCAGCAGTAGGTACAGCCAGGGTATGTACGATGAGCAGTTCTTC.

CDR3 sequence reads: CASSQQIMNTEAFF. The CDR3 DNA follows: TGTGCCAGCAGCCAACAGATCATGAACACTGAAGCTTTCTTT. This chain connects TRBV6-5 to TRBJ1-1; D is unclear. Germline V gene lookup returns CDR1 MNHEY and CDR2 SVGAGI. Trimming removed 6 bases at V and 0 bases at J, with 11 bases between. This CDR3 is built from 14 residues.

The chain combines TRBV27 with TRBJ1-1; maybe TRBD1 (6 bases). The V and J ends lost 2 bases and 1 base respectively, with 23 bases between them. Germline CDR1 MNHEY, CDR2 SMNVEV (reference sequence). The CDR3 has 19 residues. CDR3 protein: CASSLRYRGGGLRNTEAFF. For the CDR3, the DNA is TGTGCCAGCAGTTTAAGGTATCGGGGGGGCGGCCTTAGGAACACTGAAGCTTTCTTT.

The V call is TRBV12-5, the J call TRBJ2-1; possible D gene TRBD1, 6 bases. The V gene's germline CDR1 is LGHNT and CDR2 FRNRAP. The CDR3 is 18 amino acids. V was cut by 1 base and J by 7 bases, with 23 bases left in between. The CDR3 region is CASGLGMTGSSTTNEQFF. The CDR3 nucleotides are TGTGCTAGTGGTTTGGGTATGACAGGTTCCTCTACTACAAATGAGCAGTTCTTC.

This clone was seen just once. In DNA form, the CDR3 reads TGTGCATTACAGGGTGGTAACTATGGCTACACCTTC. This codes for CALQGGNYGYTF. J is TRBJ1-2 and V is TRBV30, with D perhaps TRBD1 (6 bases). This CDR3 is 12 amino acids long. CDR1 and CDR2 from the germline V gene are GTSNPN and SVGIG (reference sequence).

The chain links TRBV5-6 to TRBJ1-2, with TRBD1 matching over 7 bases. Germline lookup yields CDR1 SGHDT and CDR2 YYEEEE. This CDR3 comprises 13 residues. J was trimmed by 7 bases and V by 4 bases; bases with no gene match: 7. This chain's CDR3 is CASSRTTGTGYTF. The CDR3 bases are TGTGCCAGCAGCCGAACGACAGGGACTGGCTACACCTTC.